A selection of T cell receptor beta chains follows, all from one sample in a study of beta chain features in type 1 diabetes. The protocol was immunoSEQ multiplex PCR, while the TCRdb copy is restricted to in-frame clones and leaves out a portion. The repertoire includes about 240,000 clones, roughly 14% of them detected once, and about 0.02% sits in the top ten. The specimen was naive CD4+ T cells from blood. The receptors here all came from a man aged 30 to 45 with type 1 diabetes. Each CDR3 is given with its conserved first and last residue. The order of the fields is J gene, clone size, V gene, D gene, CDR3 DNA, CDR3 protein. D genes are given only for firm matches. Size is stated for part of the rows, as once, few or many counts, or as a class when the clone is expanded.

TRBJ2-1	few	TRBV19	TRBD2	TGTGCCAGCAGCGGGACTAACCCCTACAATGAGCAGTTCTTC	CASSGTNPYNEQFF
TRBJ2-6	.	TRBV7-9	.	TGTGCCAGCAGCTTAGATGGGGGGGCCTCTGGGGCCAACGTCCTGACTTTC	CASSLDGGASGANVLTF
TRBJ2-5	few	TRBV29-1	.	TGCAGCGTAAGCAGGGAAATGGAAGAGACCCAGTACTTC	CSVSREMEETQYF
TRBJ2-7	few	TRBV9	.	TGTGCCAGCAGCCCCTCACCAAAGGGGTACGAGCAGTACTTC	CASSPSPKGYEQYF
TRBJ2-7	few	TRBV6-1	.	TGTGCCAGCAGTGACACGACAGTGGGGGGCTACGAGCAGTACTTC	CASSDTTVGGYEQYF
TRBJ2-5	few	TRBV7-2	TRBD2	TGTGCCAGCAGCTACCAGCGGGACGTGGAGACCCAGTACTTC	CASSYQRDVETQYF
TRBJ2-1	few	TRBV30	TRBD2	TGTGCCTGGAGTTCCGACAGGACTAGCGGGAGTCCCGATGAGCAGTTCTTC	CAWSSDRTSGSPDEQFF
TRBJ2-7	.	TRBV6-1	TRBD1	TGTGCCAGCAGGAATCCGGGACAGGGGGCTGACGAGCAGTACTTC	CASRNPGQGADEQYF
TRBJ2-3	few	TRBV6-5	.	TGTGCCAGCAGTTGGTCCCTAGGCAACACAGATACGCAGTATTTT	CASSWSLGNTDTQYF
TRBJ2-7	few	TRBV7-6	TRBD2	TGTGCCAGCAGCCGTCTTAGCGGGGGGGCTTACGAGCAGTACTTC	CASSRLSGGAYEQYF